Sequencing of this T cell receptor (beta chain) was carried out in a study of blood T cell repertoires in COVID-19. Study background: Sources were T cells, B-cell-depleted T cells, or PBMCs; the material itself was cDNA or gDNA.

Trimming cost V 5 bases and J 4 bases; bases outside gene matches: 12. There are 16 residues in the CDR3. Germline lookup yields CDR1 SGHTA and CDR2 FQGTGA. Authors' analysis steps: Researchers report that nucleated cell counts were estimated from reference gene primer amplification. Here immunoSEQ multiplex PCR was the method, and the copy in TCRdb shows in-frame clones only, minus some. D and trimming were read from the DNA, whereas the V and J calls and clone size are those reported in that table. Seen here are about 220,000 clones, approximately 86% observed once, and the top ten hold 3.6%. The specimen sequenced was peripheral blood. The clonotype was recovered from a woman of 80 years or more with acute or convalescent COVID-19. The rearrangement uses TRBV7-3 and TRBJ1-1, with 8 bases aligning to TRBD1. CDR3 bases: TGTGCCAGCAGCCTGCTACAGGGGGGCCAGGGCACTGAAGCTTTCTTT. Translation gives CASSLLQGGQGTEAFF.